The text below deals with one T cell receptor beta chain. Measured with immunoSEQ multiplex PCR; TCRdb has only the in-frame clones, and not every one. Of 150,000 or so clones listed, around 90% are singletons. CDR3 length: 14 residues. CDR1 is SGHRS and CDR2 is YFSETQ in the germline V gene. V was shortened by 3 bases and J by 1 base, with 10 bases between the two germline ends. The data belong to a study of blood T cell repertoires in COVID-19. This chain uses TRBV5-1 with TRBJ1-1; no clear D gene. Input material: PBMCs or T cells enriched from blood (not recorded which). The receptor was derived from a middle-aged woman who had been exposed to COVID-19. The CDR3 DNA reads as TGCGCCAGCAGCTACAGCCCAACGAACACTGAAGCTTTCTTT. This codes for CASSYSPTNTEAFF.